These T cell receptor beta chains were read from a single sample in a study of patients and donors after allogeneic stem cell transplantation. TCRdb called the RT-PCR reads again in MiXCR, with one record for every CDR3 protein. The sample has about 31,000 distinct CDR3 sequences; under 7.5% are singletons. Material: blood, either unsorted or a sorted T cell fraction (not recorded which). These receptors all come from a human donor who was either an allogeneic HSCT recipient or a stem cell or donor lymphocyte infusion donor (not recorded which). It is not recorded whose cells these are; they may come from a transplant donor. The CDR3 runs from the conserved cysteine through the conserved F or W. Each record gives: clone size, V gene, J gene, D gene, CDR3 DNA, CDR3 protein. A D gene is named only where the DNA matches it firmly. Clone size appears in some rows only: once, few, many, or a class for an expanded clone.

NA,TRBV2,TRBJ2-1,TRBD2,TGTGCCAGCAACCTACTAGCGGGACCCTACAATGAGCAGTTCTTC,CASNLLAGPYNEQFF
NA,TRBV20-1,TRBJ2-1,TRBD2,TGCAGTGCCCACACGTCCGGGACTAGAGTAGGATACAATGAGCAGTTCTTC,CSAHTSGTRVGYNEQFF
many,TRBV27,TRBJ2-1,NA,TGTGCCAGCAGTTCTCCGGCCGTTAACAGGCAGTTCTTC,CASSSPAVNRQFF
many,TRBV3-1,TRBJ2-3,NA,TGTGCCAGCAGCCAAGTGGGCGGCACAGATACGCAGTATTTT,CASSQVGGTDTQYF
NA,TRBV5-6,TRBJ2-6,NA,TGTGCCAGCAGCTTGGCCGCAGGCTCTGGGGCCAACGTCCTGACTTTC,CASSLAAGSGANVLTF
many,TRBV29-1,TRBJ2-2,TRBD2,TGCAGCGTGGCCGGGACTAGCGGTACCGGGGAGCTGTTTTTT,CSVAGTSGTGELFF
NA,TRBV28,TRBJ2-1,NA,TGTGCCAGCAGTCGACGCTGGGACTCCGCCTCCTACAATGAGCAGTTCTTC,CASSRRWDSASYNEQFF
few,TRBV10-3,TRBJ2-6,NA,TGTGCCATCCATGACCGTGGGGCCAACGTCCTGACTTTC,CAIHDRGANVLTF
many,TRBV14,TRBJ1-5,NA,TGTGCCAGCAGCCAGGGGGGACTAGGGCAGCCCCAGCATTTT,CASSQGGLGQPQHF
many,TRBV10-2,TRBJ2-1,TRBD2,TGCGCCAGCAGTGAGGGACTAGCGGGGGTCAATGAGCAGTTCTTC,CASSEGLAGVNEQFF
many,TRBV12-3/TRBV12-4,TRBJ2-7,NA,TGTGCCAGCAGTCTCCGGAGCGGCAGCTACGAGCAGTACTTC,CASSLRSGSYEQYF
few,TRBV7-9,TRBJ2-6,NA,TGTGCCAGCAGCTTAGAGGGGCGTGGGGCCAACGTCCTGACTTTC,CASSLEGRGANVLTF
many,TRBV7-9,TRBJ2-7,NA,TGTGCCAGCAGCGACGACACCGAGGGCTACGAGCAGTACTTC,CASSDDTEGYEQYF
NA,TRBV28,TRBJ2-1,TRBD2,TGTGCCAGCACCATACTAGCGGACTCCCCCCACAATGAGCAGTTCTTC,CASTILADSPHNEQFF
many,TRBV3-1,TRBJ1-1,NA,TGTGCCAGCATCCAAACAGGGTCGGGGACTGAAGCTTTCTTT,CASIQTGSGTEAFF
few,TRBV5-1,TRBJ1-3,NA,TGCGCCAGCAGCTTGGTGCAGGGAAATGGAAACACCATATATTTT,CASSLVQGNGNTIYF
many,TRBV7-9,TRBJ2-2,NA,TGTGCCAGCAGCTCAAAAGGGAAATCGGACACCGGGGAGCTGTTTTTT,CASSSKGKSDTGELFF
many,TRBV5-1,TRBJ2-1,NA,TGCGCCAGCAGTCCTCTGGGGACACTAACCTACAATGAGCAGTTCTTC,CASSPLGTLTYNEQFF
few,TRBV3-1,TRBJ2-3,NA,TGTGCCAGCAGCCAATATTCCACAGATACGCAGTATTTT,CASSQYSTDTQYF
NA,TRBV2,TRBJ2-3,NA,TGTGCCAGCAGTATCGGGGACGCAGATACGCAGTATTTT,CASSIGDADTQYF
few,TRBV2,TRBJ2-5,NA,TGTGCCAGCAGTGAATTCGAGGTCGGGCTGGTTGAGACCCAGTACTTC,CASSEFEVGLVETQYF
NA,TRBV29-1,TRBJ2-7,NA,TGCAGCGTTCCGGGCAGGACCTCCTACGAGCAGTACTTC,CSVPGRTSYEQYF
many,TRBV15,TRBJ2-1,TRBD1,TGTGCCACCAGCAGAGATCTAGGGACAGGCTGGAATGAGCAGTTCTTC,CATSRDLGTGWNEQFF
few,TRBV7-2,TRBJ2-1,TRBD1,TGTGCCAGCAGCACCGGGACAGGGGGGTTCTACAATGAGCAGTTCTTC,CASSTGTGGFYNEQFF
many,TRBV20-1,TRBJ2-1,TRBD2,TGCAGTGCTAGAGATCGCGGGAGGGCGGGCAATGAGCAGTTCTTC,CSARDRGRAGNEQFF
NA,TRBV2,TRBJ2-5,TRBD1,TGTGCCAGCAGTGAAGAGCGTGGGACAGGGTTTGAGACCCAGTACTTC,CASSEERGTGFETQYF